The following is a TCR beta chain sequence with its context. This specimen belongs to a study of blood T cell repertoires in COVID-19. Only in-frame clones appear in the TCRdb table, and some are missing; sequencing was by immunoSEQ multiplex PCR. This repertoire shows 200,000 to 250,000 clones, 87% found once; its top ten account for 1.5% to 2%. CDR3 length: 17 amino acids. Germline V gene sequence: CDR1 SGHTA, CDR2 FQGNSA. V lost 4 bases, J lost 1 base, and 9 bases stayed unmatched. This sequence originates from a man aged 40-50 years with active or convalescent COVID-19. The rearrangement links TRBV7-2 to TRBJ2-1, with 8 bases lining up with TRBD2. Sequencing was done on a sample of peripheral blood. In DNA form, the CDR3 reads TGTGCCAGCAGCTCCCACCCAGGACTAGCTTCCTACAATGAGCAGTTCTTC. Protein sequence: CASSSHPGLASYNEQFF.